The 24 T cell receptor beta chains given below trace back to one sample, sequenced in a study of OX40 agonist ivuxolimab in advanced cancers. Method: immunoSEQ multiplex PCR; TCRdb's copy keeps in-frame clones and lacks some. In the table there are about 36,000 clones, 74% of which are singletons. The sequencing used CD4+ or CD8+ T cells sorted from blood, collected in a trial of the OX40 agonist ivuxolimab. All receptors derive from an adult with an advanced solid tumor such as melanoma, head and neck, liver or kidney cancer.

CDR3 region: CASSDSRVDTQYF. CDR3 DNA: TGTGCCAGCAGTGACTCGAGGGTAGATACGCAGTATTTT. This chain joins TRBV6-4 and TRBJ2-3; D might be TRBD2 (5 bases). Germline assignment: CDR1 MRHNA and CDR2 SNTAGT. The CDR3 is 13 residues long. Trimming stripped 0 bases from V and 5 bases from J, with 6 bases between.

V is TRBV5-1 and J is TRBJ1-2; tentative D call: TRBD1 (6 bases). With 3 bases removed from V and 5 bases from J, the gap between germline ends came to 11 bases. This CDR3 is built from 13 residues. Germline CDR1 reads SGHRS; CDR2 reads YFSETQ. The CDR3 spells CASSWDNRYGYTF. The CDR3 bases are TGCGCCAGCAGCTGGGACAATCGGTATGGCTACACCTTC.

V and J are TRBV10-1 and TRBJ2-3, with D perhaps matching TRBD2 (6 bases). The V end was cut by 0 bases, the J end by 3 bases, with 13 bases between. Germline V lookup: CDR1 WNHNN, CDR2 SYGVQD (reference sequence). The CDR3 has 16 residues. The CDR3 DNA is TGCGCCAGCAGTGAGTCCCCAGCAGGGAGGACAGATACGCAGTATTTT. Translated: CASSESPAGRTDTQYF.

The chain couples TRBV6-5 to TRBJ2-2; D is perhaps TRBD1 or TRBD2 (5 bases each). V was clipped by 2 bases and J by 7 bases, with 14 bases between them. This CDR3 has 15 residues. Germline assignment: CDR1 MNHEY and CDR2 SVGAGI. The CDR3 DNA reads as TGTGCCAGCAGTTACCGAGGGGCGTTTAGCGGGGAGCTGTTTTTT. Translated, it gives CASSYRGAFSGELFF.

The V call is TRBV14, the J call TRBJ1-1; D gene unclear. CDR3 length: 15 amino acids. V lost 2 bases and J lost 4, with 14 bases in between. Germline V gene lookup returns CDR1 SGHDN and CDR2 FVKESK. Here the CDR3 reads CASSQLAWGATEAFF. DNA of the CDR3: TGTGCCAGCAGCCAATTAGCCTGGGGAGCCACTGAAGCTTTCTTT. Supplemented by reference TRBV14 and TRBJ1-1, the full variable domain reads EAGVTQFPSHSVIEKGQTVTLRCDPISGHDNLYWYRRVMGKEIKFLLHFVKESKQDESGMPNNRFLAERTGGTYSTLKVQPAELEDSGVYFCASSQLAWGATEAFFGQGTRLTVV.

Regarding this clone: Additional DNA sequences in this sample encode the identical CDR3. The rearrangement links TRBV7-9 to TRBJ2-7; no clear D. The CDR3 is 11 amino acids. Trimming removed 3 bases from V and 4 bases from J, with 4 bases in between. CDR1 and CDR2 from the germline V gene are SEHNR and FQNEAQ (reference sequence). CDR3 nucleotides: TGTGCCAGCAGCTTTGAATACGAGCAGTACTTC. Its protein is CASSFEYEQYF.

V is TRBV5-8 and J is TRBJ1-1, with a tentative D call TRBD1 (5 bases). Trimming cost V 1 base and J 10 bases, with 20 bases left between them. CDR3 length equals 15 residues. Germline V CDR1 and CDR2: SGHTS, YDEGEE. The DNA for the CDR3 is TGTGCCAGCAGCTTGAACGTACAGCAGTTGGGGGTAGCTTTCTTT. Amino acids: CASSLNVQQLGVAFF.

The chain joins TRBV11-2 to TRBJ2-3; 7 bases map to TRBD2. The CDR3 has 15 residues. Losses at the gene ends were 3 bases for V and 3 bases for J; bases not matched to a gene: 6. From germline, CDR1 is SGHAT and CDR2 FQNNGV. DNA for the CDR3: TGTGCCAGCAGCTTTTCTCCTAGCGGTACAGATACGCAGTATTTT. As protein: CASSFSPSGTDTQYF.

This chain uses TRBV28 with TRBJ1-1; maybe TRBD1 (6 bases). Looked up from germline, CDR1 is MDHEN and CDR2 is SYDVKM. Trimming took off 7 bases at V and 1 base at J, with 13 bases between the two ends. The CDR3 has 14 amino acids. In DNA, the CDR3 is TGTGCCAGCATCCAACAGGGTCCGAACACTGAAGCTTTCTTT. Translated: CASIQQGPNTEAFF.

This clone was seen more than once but under ten times. The chain combines TRBV19 with TRBJ1-6, with TRBD1 matching 7 bases. This CDR3 spans 15 amino acids. Germline loops: CDR1 LNHDA, CDR2 SQIVND (reference sequence). Unmatched junction bases numbered 15, after V lost 10 bases and J lost 9 bases. Written as DNA, the CDR3 is TGTGCCACCAACGTTCAAGGGGGCGCGGGTTCACCCCTCCACTTT. It codes for CATNVQGGAGSPLHF.

This clone was counted between two and nine times. The CDR3, as DNA: TGTGCCAGCAGCTTAGCGCCACAGGGGGCAGGCGGAAACACCATATATTTT. Encoded protein: CASSLAPQGAGGNTIYF. The chain joins TRBV7-2 to TRBJ1-3, with 9 bases lining up with TRBD1. The CDR3 contains 17 residues. Trimming cost V 0 bases and J 4 bases; bases outside gene matches: 7. Per germline, CDR1 SGHTA and CDR2 FQGNSA.

This CDR3 reads CASSMYRNTEAFF. CDR3 bases: TGTGCCAGTAGTATGTATCGGAACACTGAAGCTTTCTTT. The rearrangement joins TRBV19 to TRBJ1-1; D is ambiguous. Germline CDR1 reads LNHDA; CDR2 reads SQIVND (reference sequence). The CDR3 consists of 13 residues. Trimming took off 3 bases at V and 1 base at J, with 6 bases between the two ends.

The chain couples TRBV27 to TRBJ2-3, with TRBD2 matching 8 bases. V was clipped by 6 bases and J by 0 bases; unmatched bases: 11. Per germline, CDR1 MNHEY and CDR2 SMNVEV (reference sequence). This CDR3 is built from 17 residues. The CDR3 nucleotides read TGTGCCAGCAGCCGTACGCCGGGAGGGGTAAGCACAGATACGCAGTATTTT. Its translation: CASSRTPGGVSTDTQYF.

The V and J genes are TRBV6-1 and TRBJ1-2; D unresolved. This CDR3 region has 12 residues. The germline CDR1 and CDR2 sequences are MNHNS and SASEGT. Trimming stripped 3 bases from V and 5 bases from J, with 7 bases between. DNA of the CDR3: TGTGCCAGCAGTGACTTTAGTTATGGCTACACCTTC. Translation gives CASSDFSYGYTF.

The J gene is TRBJ2-5, the V gene TRBV11-2; D perhaps matches TRBD2 (6 bases). The J call may not be correct, given that the DNA end is closer to TRBJ2-7. Looked up from germline, CDR1 is SGHAT and CDR2 is FQNNGV. This CDR3 comprises 13 residues. The CDR3 DNA sequence: TGTGCCAGCAGCTTAGGGGGGAGGTACGAGCAGTACTTC. Protein: CASSLGGRYEQYF.

The rearrangement joins TRBV7-6 to TRBJ1-1; D remains unclear. CDR1 SGHVS and CDR2 FNYEAQ come from the germline V gene. V was trimmed by 1 base and J by 7 bases, leaving 10 bases between them. The CDR3 has 13 amino acids. CDR3 DNA sequence: TGTGCCAGCAGCTTAGTCTACGGACTTGAAGCTTTCTTT. Its translation is CASSLVYGLEAFF.

The rearrangement joins TRBV7-2 to TRBJ2-1, with 8 bases identical to TRBD1. Trimming cost V 1 base and J 12 bases; bases outside gene matches: 2. This CDR3 region has 12 residues. The germline gives CDR1 SGHTA, CDR2 FQGNSA. CDR3 DNA: TGTGCCAGCAGCTTAGGACAGGGGACGCAGTTCTTC. This encodes CASSLGQGTQFF.

This chain links TRBV5-6 with TRBJ2-5; the match to TRBD2 covers 9 bases. The CDR3 consists of 16 residues. Trimming took 3 bases from V and 5 from J; bases not matched to a gene: 11. CDR1 is SGHDT and CDR2 is YYEEEE in the germline V gene. Here the CDR3 DNA reads TGTGCCAGCAGCTCCCCTCCGGCGGGGGGGCGTGAGACCCAGTACTTC. As protein: CASSSPPAGGRETQYF.

The chain is built from TRBV7-3 and TRBJ2-3; TRBD2 agrees at 8 bases. The CDR3 consists of 13 residues. CDR1 and CDR2 from the germline V gene are SGHTA and FQGTGA. V gave up 2 bases and J gave up 5 bases; unmatched junction bases: 0. The CDR3 DNA follows: TGTGCCAGCAGCTTAGCGGGGGGAGATACGCAGTATTTT. The encoded protein is CASSLAGGDTQYF. Variable domain in full (rest from reference TRBV7-3 and TRBJ2-3): GAGVSQTPSNKVTEKGKYVELRCDPISGHTALYWYRQSLGQGPEFLIYFQGTGAADDSGLPNDRFFAVRPEGSVSTLKIQRTERGDSAVYLCASSLAGGDTQYFGPGTRLTVL.

The rearrangement joins TRBV7-8 to TRBJ2-5, with TRBD1 matching over 8 bases. The V gene's germline CDR1 is SGHVS and CDR2 FQNEAQ. This CDR3 spans 15 amino acids. The V segment lost 1 base and the J segment 4 bases; nucleotides outside the gene matches: 5. CDR3 coding DNA: TGTGCCAGCAGCTTAGGGACAGGGTTTGGAGAGACCCAGTACTTC. Its translation: CASSLGTGFGETQYF. The entire variable domain, with the rest obtained from reference TRBV7-8 and TRBJ2-5, is as follows: GAGVSQSPRYKVAKRGQDVALRCDPISGHVSLFWYQQALGQGPEFLTYFQNEAQLDKSGLPSDRFFAERPEGSVSTLKIQRTQQEDSAVYLCASSLGTGFGETQYFGPGTRLLVL.

The chain uses TRBV29-1 and TRBJ1-3; D gene uncertain. CDR1 and CDR2 from the germline V gene are SQVTM and ANQGSEA. With 8 bases removed from V and 8 bases from J, the gap between germline ends came to 16 bases. The CDR3 has 12 amino acids. The CDR3 bases are TGCAGCATTAAGGCTGACGGCTACACCATATATTTT. Translation: CSIKADGYTIYF.

This chain connects TRBV19 to TRBJ1-1; D might be TRBD1 (5 bases). The germline V and J ends were trimmed by 3 bases and 0 bases, with 11 bases remaining between them. Per germline, CDR1 LNHDA and CDR2 SQIVND (reference sequence). The CDR3 extends over 15 amino acids. The chain's CDR3 is CASSMGTLMNTEAFF. DNA of the CDR3: TGTGCCAGTAGTATGGGGACCCTCATGAACACTGAAGCTTTCTTT.

Many counts were recorded for this clone. This rearrangement joins TRBV2 to TRBJ2-7; D is ambiguous. Germline V CDR1 and CDR2: SNHLY, FYNNEI. The V and J ends lost 6 bases and 3 bases respectively, with 6 bases between them. This CDR3 contains 11 residues. CDR3 in DNA: TGTGCCAGCAGCGCTTTCTACGAGCAGTACGTC. Translating it yields CASSAFYEQYV.

The rearrangement uses TRBV28 and TRBJ1-1, with TRBD1 matching 11 bases. The CDR3 runs 15 residues. Germline CDR1 reads MDHEN; CDR2 reads SYDVKM. Trimming cost V 5 bases and J 5 bases; bases outside gene matches: 7. DNA for the CDR3: TGTGCCAGCAGTCCTAGCCGGGACAGGGGGACTGAAGCTTTCTTT. It encodes CASSPSRDRGTEAFF.